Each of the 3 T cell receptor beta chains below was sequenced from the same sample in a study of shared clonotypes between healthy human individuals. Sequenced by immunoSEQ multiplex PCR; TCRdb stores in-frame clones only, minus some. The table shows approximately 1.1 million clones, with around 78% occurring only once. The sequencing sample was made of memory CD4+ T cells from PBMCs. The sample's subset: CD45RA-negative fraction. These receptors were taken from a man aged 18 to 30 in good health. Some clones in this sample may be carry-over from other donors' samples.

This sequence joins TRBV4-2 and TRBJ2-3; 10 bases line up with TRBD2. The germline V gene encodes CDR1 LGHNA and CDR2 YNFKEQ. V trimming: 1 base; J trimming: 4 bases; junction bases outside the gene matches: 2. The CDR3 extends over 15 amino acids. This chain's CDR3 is CASSQVGTSADTQYF. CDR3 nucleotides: TGTGCCAGCAGCCAAGTAGGGACTAGCGCAGATACGCAGTATTTT.

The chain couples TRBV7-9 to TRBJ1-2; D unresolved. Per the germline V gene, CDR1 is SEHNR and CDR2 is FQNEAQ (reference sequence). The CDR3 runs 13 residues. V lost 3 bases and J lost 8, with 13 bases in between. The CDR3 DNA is TGTGCCAGCAGCTTCGGACTCCGGGGAGGCTACACCTTC. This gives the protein CASSFGLRGGYTF.

CDR3: CASQGRTVNEQFF. The CDR3 nucleotides read TGTGCCAGCCAGGGTAGGACAGTAAATGAGCAGTTCTTC. This chain links TRBV27 with TRBJ2-1, with a possible D match to TRBD1 (6 bases). The germline gives CDR1 MNHEY, CDR2 SMNVEV (reference sequence). CDR3 length: 13 residues. The V and J ends lost 8 bases and 7 bases respectively, with 15 bases between them.